Listed here are 25 T cell receptor beta chains from one sample, sequenced in a study of blood T cell repertoires in COVID-19. Libraries were prepared by immunoSEQ multiplex PCR; TCRdb keeps only in-frame clonotypes and omits some of them. The sample includes 100,000 to 150,000 clones, around 83% of them seen just once. Source material: peripheral blood. Receptors were obtained from a woman older than 75 with COVID-19, enrolled during active disease.

V usage is TRBV5-1 and J usage is TRBJ1-1; tentative D call: TRBD1 (5 bases). Germline CDR1 SGHRS, CDR2 YFSETQ. V lost 0 bases and J 3 bases, leaving 18 bases between the germline ends. The length of the CDR3 is 17 residues. The CDR3 bases are TGCGCCAGCAGCTTGGGCTGGGACTCCCGGGGGGACACTGAAGCTTTCTTT. This translates into CASSLGWDSRGDTEAFF.

The rearrangement joins TRBV7-2 to TRBJ1-4; D unclear. Germline V gene data show CDR1 as SGHTA and CDR2 as FQGNSA. The length of the CDR3 is 11 residues. Trimming shortened V by 5 bases and J by 5 bases, and 3 bases separated the two germline ends. The CDR3 region is CASSQNEKLFF. CDR3 bases: TGTGCCAGCAGCCAGAATGAAAAACTGTTTTTT.

The chain uses TRBV2 and TRBJ1-2, with D hard to call. This CDR3 is 13 amino acids long. The V and J ends lost 5 bases and 0 bases respectively, with 7 bases between them. The V gene's germline CDR1 is SNHLY and CDR2 FYNNEI. The CDR3 here is CASSYKTNYGYTF. The DNA for the CDR3 is TGTGCCAGCAGTTACAAAACTAACTATGGCTACACCTTC.

The V call is TRBV19, the J call TRBJ2-5; 13 bases align to TRBD2. The CDR3 runs to 16 residues. Per germline, CDR1 LNHDA and CDR2 SQIVND (reference sequence). V lost 6 bases, J lost 5 bases, and 9 bases stayed unmatched. The CDR3 DNA is TGTGCCAGTAGACCCGGACTAGCGGGAGTTCGGGAGACCCAGTACTTC. Translating gives CASRPGLAGVRETQYF.

The chain combines TRBV9 with TRBJ2-2; TRBD2 might be the D (5 bases). In germline, CDR1 is SGDLS, CDR2 YYNGEE. The CDR3 has 14 residues. Trimming stripped 4 bases from V and 3 bases from J, with 10 bases between. The CDR3 here is CASSTRTDTGELFF. The CDR3 coding sequence is TGTGCCAGCAGCACCCGGACTGACACCGGGGAGCTGTTTTTT. The whole variable domain, remainder taken from reference TRBV9 and TRBJ2-2, is DSGVTQTPKHLITATGQRVTLRCSPRSGDLSVYWYQQSLDQGLQFLIQYYNGEERAKGNILERFSAQQFPDLHSELNLSSLELGDSALYFCASSTRTDTGELFFGEGSRLTVL.

V gene TRBV5-6 combines with J gene TRBJ1-2; D uncertain. CDR1 is SGHDT, CDR2 YYEEEE, per germline. V gave up 4 bases and J gave up 4 bases, with 11 bases separating them. The CDR3 is 13 residues long. The CDR3 reads CASSTDTSYGYTF. For the CDR3, the DNA is TGTGCCAGCAGCACTGACACATCCTATGGCTACACCTTC.

The CDR3, as DNA: TGCGCCAGCAGCCAAGATCCAGGGGCGCGATCACCCCTCCACTTT. Amino acid sequence: CASSQDPGARSPLHF. This rearrangement joins TRBV4-3 to TRBJ1-6; D may be TRBD1 (6 bases). Germline CDR1 is LGHNA and CDR2 is YSLEER. CDR3 length: 15 residues. V lost 0 bases to trimming and J lost 10 bases, with 13 bases between them.

The table lists this clone with many counts. This chain joins TRBV5-1 and TRBJ2-1; 9 bases are shared with TRBD1. Germline values: CDR1 SGHRS, CDR2 YFSETQ. V shed 7 bases, J shed 0 bases, and the junction held 5 bases outside the gene matches. There are 15 residues in the CDR3. CDR3 residues: CASGTGLSSYNEQFF. DNA of the CDR3: TGCGCCAGCGGGACAGGGTTGAGCTCCTACAATGAGCAGTTCTTC.

The rearrangement joins TRBV5-1 to TRBJ2-1, with a tentative D call TRBD1 (6 bases). The germline CDR1 and CDR2 sequences are SGHRS and YFSETQ. V lost 0 bases, J lost 10 bases, and 14 bases lay in between. The CDR3 is 14 amino acids. The CDR3 DNA sequence: TGCGCCAGCAGCTTGGAGGCAGGGGCTTGGGAGCAGTTCTTC. Residues: CASSLEAGAWEQFF.

Only one count was recorded for this clone. The chain has TRBV9 and TRBJ2-7; 7 nucleotides match TRBD2. Unmatched junction bases numbered 7, after V lost 0 bases and J lost 7 bases. The CDR3 is 14 residues long. Per the germline V gene, CDR1 is SGDLS and CDR2 is YYNGEE. The CDR3 nucleotides are TGTGCCAGCAGCGTAGAGGGGAGAGCGGGGGAGCAGTACTTC. Its protein product is CASSVEGRAGEQYF.

This clone showed up just once. V usage is TRBV7-9 and J usage is TRBJ1-1; D is perhaps TRBD1 (5 bases). The CDR3 extends over 15 amino acids. Germline-derived CDR1 and CDR2 are SEHNR and FQNEAQ (reference sequence). Trimming stripped 7 bases from V and 0 bases from J, with 15 bases between. This CDR3 is CASTRGGGVNTEAFF. The CDR3 DNA is TGTGCCAGCACCCGGGGAGGAGGGGTGAACACTGAAGCTTTCTTT. Full variable domain (remainder filled in from reference TRBV7-9 and TRBJ1-1): DTGVSQNPRHKITKRGQNVTFRCDPISEHNRLYWYRQTLGQGPEFLTYFQNEAQLEKSRLLSDRFSAERPKGSFSTLEIQRTEQGDSAMYLCASTRGGGVNTEAFFGQGTRLTVV.

J is TRBJ2-7 and V is TRBV7-9; TRBD1 matches 8 bases. Germline V CDR1 and CDR2: SEHNR, FQNEAQ (reference sequence). With V trimmed by 1 base and J by 9 bases, 2 bases remained unmatched. CDR3 length equals 12 residues. The CDR3 nucleotides are TGTGCCAGCAGCTTAGACGACAGGGGGCAGTACTTC. Translating gives CASSLDDRGQYF. Variable domain in full (rest from reference TRBV7-9 and TRBJ2-7): DTGVSQNPRHKITKRGQNVTFRCDPISEHNRLYWYRQTLGQGPEFLTYFQNEAQLEKSRLLSDRFSAERPKGSFSTLEIQRTEQGDSAMYLCASSLDDRGQYFGPGTRLTVT.

The chain employs TRBV14 and TRBJ1-1, with a possible D match to TRBD1 (5 bases). The V gene lost 2 bases and the J gene lost 1 base, with 14 bases spanning the gap. This CDR3 has 16 amino acids. Germline V CDR1 and CDR2: SGHDN, FVKESK. Here the CDR3 DNA reads TGTGCCAGCAGCCAACCCCTCGGGCAGGGGAACACTGAAGCTTTCTTT. Residues: CASSQPLGQGNTEAFF.

The CDR3 reads CASSSAGQGPFYGYTF. CDR3 DNA: TGTGCCAGCAGCAGCGCGGGACAGGGACCCTTCTATGGCTACACCTTC. The chain couples TRBV6-2 or TRBV6-3 to TRBJ1-2, with TRBD1 identical over 9 bases. The CDR3 totals 16 residues. Germline CDR1 is MNHEY and CDR2 is SVGEGT. The J segment lost 4 bases and the V segment lost 6 bases, leaving 12 bases of the junction unmatched.

The CDR3 region has the DNA TGTGCCAGTAGTACCGGGAGTAACTATGGCTACACCTTC. Amino acid sequence: CASSTGSNYGYTF. The V gene is TRBV19, the J gene TRBJ1-2; no definite D call. Deletions cut 4 bases from V and 1 base from J, with 7 bases between. The CDR3 extends over 13 amino acids. Germline V gene sequence: CDR1 LNHDA, CDR2 SQIVND (reference sequence).

This chain uses TRBV7-6 with TRBJ2-3, with 8 positions matching TRBD1. J gave up 0 bases and V 1 base, and 3 bases lay outside the gene matches. The CDR3 contains 16 residues. The germline V gene encodes CDR1 SGHVS and CDR2 FNYEAQ. DNA of the CDR3: TGTGCCAGCAGCTTAGACCGGACAGGGAGCACAGATACGCAGTATTTT. This encodes CASSLDRTGSTDTQYF.

About this clone itself: An end of the junction does not agree with germline; a read error may underlie this. The V gene is TRBV10-3, the J gene TRBJ2-7; D is possibly TRBD2 (5 bases). This CDR3 region has 12 residues. CDR1 is ENHRY and CDR2 is SYGVKD in the germline V gene. The CDR3 protein is CAINEAPGEQYF. The CDR3 DNA is TGTGCCATCAATGAGGCGCCGGGAGAGCAGTACTTC.

The rearrangement links TRBV5-6 to TRBJ2-5, with unresolved D. With 0 bases removed from V and 1 base from J, the gap between germline ends came to 10 bases. This CDR3 is built from 15 residues. Germline loops: CDR1 SGHDT, CDR2 YYEEEE. The CDR3 protein is CASSLGHLVQETQYF. CDR3 sequence (DNA): TGTGCCAGCAGCTTGGGACACCTGGTCCAAGAGACCCAGTACTTC. The full variable domain, completed using reference TRBV5-6 and TRBJ2-5, is DAGVTQSPTHLIKTRGQQVTLRCSPKSGHDTVSWYQQALGQGPQFIFQYYEEEERQRGNFPDRFSGHQFPNYSSELNVNALLLGDSALYLCASSLGHLVQETQYFGPGTRLLVL.

This clone appeared a single time. V gene TRBV12-5 combines with J gene TRBJ2-3, with TRBD1 matching over 7 bases. Germline-derived CDR1 and CDR2 are LGHNT and FRNRAP. V shed 6 bases and J 5 bases; nucleotides not matched to a gene: 5. CDR3 length: 13 amino acids. The chain's CDR3 is CASGNRGGDTQYF. The CDR3 nucleotides are TGTGCTAGTGGAAACAGGGGTGGAGATACGCAGTATTTT.

The chain uses TRBV3-1 (or the pseudogene TRBV3-2) and TRBJ2-7, with 8 positions matching TRBD2. Per germline, CDR1 LGHDT and CDR2 YNNKEL (reference sequence). The ends lost 0 bases at V and 12 bases at J; junction bases unmatched: 7. This CDR3 contains 13 residues. The CDR3 coding sequence is TGTGCCAGCAGCCAAGATCCGGGACTAGGGACGTACTTC. As protein: CASSQDPGLGTYF.

The chain carries TRBV27 and TRBJ2-1; TRBD2 matches 7 bases. The ends lost 4 bases at V and 10 bases at J; junction bases unmatched: 16. The CDR3 has 16 residues. Germline CDR1 reads MNHEY; CDR2 reads SMNVEV (reference sequence). The CDR3 nucleotides are TGTGCCAGCAGTTCGCGGACTAGGGGCTTGGTGTGGGAGCAGTTCTTC. Translation: CASSSRTRGLVWEQFF.

This rearrangement joins TRBV12-3 or TRBV12-4 to TRBJ1-1; D gene uncertain. V gave up 5 bases and J gave up 5 bases, with 12 bases separating them. This CDR3 contains 13 residues. DNA of the CDR3: TGTGCCAGCAGTCGCGGGGAGAGGACTGAAGCTTTCTTT. This codes for CASSRGERTEAFF.

The chain couples TRBV9 to TRBJ2-2; a possible D gene is TRBD1 (6 bases). The V and J ends lost 3 bases and 6 bases respectively, with 9 bases between them. Germline CDR1 and CDR2: SGDLS and YYNGEE. CDR3 length: 13 amino acids. The CDR3 loop reads CASSEQGPGELFF. The DNA for the CDR3 is TGTGCCAGCAGCGAACAGGGTCCCGGGGAGCTGTTTTTT.

The gene calls are TRBV9 and TRBJ1-2; D perhaps matches TRBD1 (5 bases). There are 15 residues in the CDR3. Germline V gene lookup returns CDR1 SGDLS and CDR2 YYNGEE. The germline V and J ends were trimmed by 3 bases and 7 bases, with 19 bases remaining between them. DNA of the CDR3: TGTGCCAGCAGCGGACTACAGGCCACGGGAGGTGGCTACACCTTC. This sequence encodes CASSGLQATGGGYTF.

The chain employs TRBV4-1 and TRBJ2-2; 12 bases line up with TRBD2. The J segment lost 5 bases and the V segment lost 1 base, leaving 8 bases of the junction unmatched. CDR1 is MGHRA, CDR2 YSYEKL, per germline. The CDR3 sequence is 18 residues long. The CDR3 reads CASSQGLAGVRYTGELFF. CDR3 nucleotide sequence: TGCGCCAGCAGCCAAGGACTAGCGGGAGTCAGGTATACCGGGGAGCTGTTTTTT.